This TCR beta chain was sequenced during a study of T cells in Graves' hyperthyroidism and ophthalmopathy. This clonotype was detected ten times or more. TCR beta CDR3 region amplification was performed from RNA transcripts. The HTBI primer set served for first-round RT-PCR of the TCR CDR3. TCRdb analysed the multiplex PCR reads with MiXCR anew, one entry per CDR3 protein. The sample lists 400,000 or so distinct CDR3 sequences, nearly 15% seen once, with about 20% in the top ten. CDR3 length equals 18 residues. Germline V gives CDR1 SGHKS, CDR2 YYEKEE (reference sequence). Deletions cut 2 bases from V and 5 bases from J, with 24 bases between.

The source is a woman in her sixties with Graves' ophthalmopathy. The sequenced sample consisted of blood. The rearrangement uses TRBV5-5 and TRBJ2-3, with D perhaps matching TRBD1 (8 bases). The CDR3 sequence: CASSFRPTGTGGGDTQYF. DNA for the CDR3: TGTGCCAGCAGCTTCCGGCCCACCGGGACAGGCGGGGGAGATACGCAGTATTTT. The full variable domain, in which reference TRBV5-5 and TRBJ2-3 provide the parts outside the CDR3, is DAGVTQSPTHLIKTRGQQVTLRCSPISGHKSVSWYQQVLGQGPQFIFQYYEKEERGRGNFPDRFSARQFPNYSSELNVNALLLGDSALYLCASSFRPTGTGGGDTQYFGPGTRLTVL.